This T cell receptor (beta chain) comes out of a study of T cell responses to AZD1222 COVID-19 vaccine. General study points: Clonal diversity was possibly underestimated, and the donors were mostly white British, with more females. Breadth and depth of Spike-specific TCRs rose after two AZD1222 doses.

Produced via immunoSEQ multiplex PCR; TCRdb's table is partial and in-frame only. Of some 150,000 clones in the sample, 94% are singletons; the top ten hold 1.3%. Remarks on this clone: Its antigen remains unknown.

The CDR3 is made up of 15 amino acids. Germline CDR1 is MNHEY and CDR2 is SVGEGT. Trimming took 5 bases from V and 7 from J, leaving 20 bases between them. J is TRBJ1-2 and V is TRBV6-2 or TRBV6-3, with no clear D. The sequencing here drew on peripheral blood, taken on day 0 of AZD1222 vaccination. This TCR was sampled from an adult in good health. CDR3 residues: CASSAPGGGRSGYTF. The CDR3 nucleotides are TGTGCCAGCAGTGCTCCGGGAGGAGGACGTTCTGGCTACACCTTC.